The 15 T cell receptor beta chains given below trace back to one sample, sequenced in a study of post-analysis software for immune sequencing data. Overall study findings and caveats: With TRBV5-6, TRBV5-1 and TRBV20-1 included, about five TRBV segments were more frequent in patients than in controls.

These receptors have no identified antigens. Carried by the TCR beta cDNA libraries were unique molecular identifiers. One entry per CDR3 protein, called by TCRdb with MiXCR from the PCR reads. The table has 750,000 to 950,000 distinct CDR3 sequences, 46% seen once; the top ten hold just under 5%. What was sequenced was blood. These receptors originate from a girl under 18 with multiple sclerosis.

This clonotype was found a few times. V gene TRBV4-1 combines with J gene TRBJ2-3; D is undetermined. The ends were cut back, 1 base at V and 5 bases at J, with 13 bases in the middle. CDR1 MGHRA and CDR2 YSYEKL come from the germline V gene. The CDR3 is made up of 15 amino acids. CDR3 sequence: CASSQGVISQDTQYF. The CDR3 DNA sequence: TGCGCCAGCAGCCAAGGAGTGATCAGCCAAGATACGCAGTATTTT.

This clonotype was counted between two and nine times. The CDR3 region has the DNA TGTGCCAGCAGTTTCGGGAGGGAGGAGTTCTTC. This gives the protein CASSFGREEFF. The rearrangement joins TRBV27 to TRBJ2-1, with 8 positions matching TRBD2. The trim removed 3 bases at V and 14 bases at J, leaving 3 bases unmatched. The CDR3 has 11 amino acids. The germline V gene has CDR1 MNHEY and CDR2 SMNVEV (reference sequence).

CDR3 in DNA: TGTGCCAGCAGCTTAGGGGGGGGGTCCTACTACGAGCAGTACTTC. Its translation: CASSLGGGSYYEQYF. The chain has TRBV7-6 and TRBJ2-7; 7 bases are shared with TRBD2. The CDR3 contains 15 residues. The V gene's germline CDR1 is SGHVS and CDR2 FNYEAQ. V lost 1 base and J lost 3; bases outside the gene matches: 6.

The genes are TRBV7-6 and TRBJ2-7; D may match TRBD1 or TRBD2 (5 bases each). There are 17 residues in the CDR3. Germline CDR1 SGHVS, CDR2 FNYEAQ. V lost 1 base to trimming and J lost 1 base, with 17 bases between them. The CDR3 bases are TGTGCCAGCAGCTTAGAGGCCGGGACCGAGTTTTCCTACGAGCAGTACTTC. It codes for CASSLEAGTEFSYEQYF.

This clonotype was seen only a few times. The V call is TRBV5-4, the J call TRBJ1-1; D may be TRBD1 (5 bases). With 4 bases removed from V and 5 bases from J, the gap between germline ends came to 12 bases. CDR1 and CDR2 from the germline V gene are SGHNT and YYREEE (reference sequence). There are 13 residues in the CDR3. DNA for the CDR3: TGTGCCAGCAGCCCCGCGGGACGGACTGAAGCTTTCTTT. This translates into CASSPAGRTEAFF.

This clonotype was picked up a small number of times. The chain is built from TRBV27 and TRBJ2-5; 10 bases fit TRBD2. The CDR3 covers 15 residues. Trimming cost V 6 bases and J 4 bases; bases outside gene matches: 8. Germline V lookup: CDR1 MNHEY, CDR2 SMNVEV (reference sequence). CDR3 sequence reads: CASSQRLAGRETQYF. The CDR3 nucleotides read TGTGCCAGCAGCCAACGACTAGCGGGTAGAGAGACCCAGTACTTC.

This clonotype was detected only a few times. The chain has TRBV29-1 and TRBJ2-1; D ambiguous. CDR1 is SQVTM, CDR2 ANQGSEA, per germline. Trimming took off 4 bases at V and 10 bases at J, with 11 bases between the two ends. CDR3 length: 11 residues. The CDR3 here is CSVVSRHEQFF. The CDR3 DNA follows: TGCAGCGTTGTAAGCCGCCACGAGCAGTTCTTC.

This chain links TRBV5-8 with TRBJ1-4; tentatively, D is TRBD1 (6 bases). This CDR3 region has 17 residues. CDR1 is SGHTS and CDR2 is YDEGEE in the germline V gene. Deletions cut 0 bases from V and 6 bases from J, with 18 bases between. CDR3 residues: CASSLALLTGPDEKLFF. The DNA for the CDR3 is TGTGCCAGCAGCTTGGCCCTACTGACAGGACCTGATGAAAAACTGTTTTTT.

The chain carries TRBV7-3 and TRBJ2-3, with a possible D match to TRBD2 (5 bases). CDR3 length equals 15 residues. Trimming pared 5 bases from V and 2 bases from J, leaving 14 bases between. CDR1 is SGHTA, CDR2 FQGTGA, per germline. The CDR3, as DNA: TGTGCCAGCAGCCAAACATCCGGGATCACAGATACGCAGTATTTT. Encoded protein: CASSQTSGITDTQYF.

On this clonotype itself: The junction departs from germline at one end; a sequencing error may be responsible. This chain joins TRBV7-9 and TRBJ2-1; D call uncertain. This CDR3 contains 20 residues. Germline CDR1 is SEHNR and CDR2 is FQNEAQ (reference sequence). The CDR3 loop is CASSPSVGVTLLSSYNEQFF. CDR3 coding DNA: TGTGCTAGCAGCCCCTCAGTCGGAGTAACCCTACTTAGCTCCTACAATGAGCAGTTCTTC.

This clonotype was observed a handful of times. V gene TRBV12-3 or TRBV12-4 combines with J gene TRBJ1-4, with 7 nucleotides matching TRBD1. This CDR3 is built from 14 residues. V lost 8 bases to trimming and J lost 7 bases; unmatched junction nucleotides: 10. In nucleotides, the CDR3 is TGTGCCAGCTCCAGGGGTACAGGGGCTGAAAAACTGTTTTTT. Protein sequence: CASSRGTGAEKLFF.

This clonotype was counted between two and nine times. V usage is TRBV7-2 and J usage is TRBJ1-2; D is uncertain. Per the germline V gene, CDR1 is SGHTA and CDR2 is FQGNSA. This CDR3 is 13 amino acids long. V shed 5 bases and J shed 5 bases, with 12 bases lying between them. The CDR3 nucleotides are TGTGCCAGCAGCCACGGAGTCCTATATGGCTACACCTTC. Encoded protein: CASSHGVLYGYTF.

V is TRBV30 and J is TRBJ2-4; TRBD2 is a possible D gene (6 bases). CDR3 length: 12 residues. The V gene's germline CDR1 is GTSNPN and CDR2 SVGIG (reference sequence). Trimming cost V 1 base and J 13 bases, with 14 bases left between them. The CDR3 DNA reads TGTGCCTGGAGTGCCATGGGAGGAAGGCAGTACTTC. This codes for CAWSAMGGRQYF.

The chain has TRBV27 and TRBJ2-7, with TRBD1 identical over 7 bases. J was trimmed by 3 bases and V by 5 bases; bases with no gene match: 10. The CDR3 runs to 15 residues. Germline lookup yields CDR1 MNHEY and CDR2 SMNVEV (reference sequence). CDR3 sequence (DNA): TGTGCCAGCAGTCCCTTGGGGACAGTTAACTACGAGCAGTACTTC. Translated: CASSPLGTVNYEQYF.

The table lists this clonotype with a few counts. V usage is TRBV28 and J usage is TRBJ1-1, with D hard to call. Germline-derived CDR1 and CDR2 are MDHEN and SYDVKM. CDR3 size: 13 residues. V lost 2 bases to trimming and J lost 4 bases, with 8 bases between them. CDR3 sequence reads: CASSLREGTEAFF. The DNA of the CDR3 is TGTGCCAGCAGTTTAAGGGAGGGCACTGAAGCTTTCTTT.